Shown below are 26 T cell receptor beta chains from a single sample sequenced in a study of blood T cells in healthy people across ages. A sample-barcoded 5' primer and a J-beta primer mix were used in a second PCR of about 6 to 12 cycles. From the 5' RACE reads, TCRdb called clonotypes with MiXCR, one entry per CDR3 protein. There are around 650,000 distinct CDR3 sequences in the sample; approximately 31% occur only once, and 15% lies in the top ten. Sequenced sample: blood. The receptor set was obtained from a woman older than 75 in good health.

This clonotype has at least ten counts. V usage is TRBV5-5 and J usage is TRBJ2-4; D might be TRBD1 or TRBD2, each matching 6 bases. The CDR3 runs 14 residues. Germline CDR1 SGHKS, CDR2 YYEKEE (reference sequence). V was trimmed by 1 base and J by 12 bases, leaving 17 bases between them. This chain's CDR3 is CASSLNLRGDTQYF. CDR3 DNA: TGTGCCAGCAGCTTGAATCTTAGGGGGGACACTCAGTACTTC.

This clonotype was picked up many times. The chain employs TRBV5-1 and TRBJ2-7; TRBD1 matches at 8 bases. Germline V lookup: CDR1 SGHRS, CDR2 YFSETQ. CDR3 length: 14 residues. V lost 2 bases, J lost 1 base, and 2 bases stayed unmatched. The CDR3: CASSFRDRSYEQYF. In DNA, the CDR3 is TGCGCCAGCAGCTTCCGGGACAGGTCCTACGAGCAGTACTTC.

The chain couples TRBV19 to TRBJ2-7; possible D gene TRBD1, 6 bases. This CDR3 has 15 residues. Germline values: CDR1 LNHDA, CDR2 SQIVND (reference sequence). Trimming removed 5 bases from V and 4 bases from J, with 18 bases in between. This CDR3 is CASSLQGRSSYEQYF. CDR3 nucleotides: TGTGCCAGTAGTCTACAGGGTAGAAGCTCTTACGAGCAGTACTTC. Drawing the rest from reference TRBV19 and TRBJ2-7, the complete variable domain is DGGITQSPKYLFRKEGQNVTLSCEQNLNHDAMYWYRQDPGQGLRLIYYSQIVNDFQKGDIAEGYSVSREKKESFPLTVTSAQKNPTAFYLCASSLQGRSSYEQYFGPGTRLTVT.

This clonotype came up many times. This chain joins TRBV20-1 and TRBJ2-7, with TRBD1 matching over 9 bases. CDR3 length: 14 amino acids. Germline-derived CDR1 and CDR2 are DFQATT and SNEGSKA (reference sequence). The V and J ends lost 4 bases and 5 bases, in that order; junction bases with no gene match: 9. The CDR3 DNA is TGCAGTGCTACGACCGGGACAGGGTACGACGAGCAGTACTTC. Its translation: CSATTGTGYDEQYF.

The CDR3 DNA reads TGTGCCAGCAGCTTGTGGGCAGGGGCCTACAATGAGCAGTTCTTC. It specifies CASSLWAGAYNEQFF. The rearrangement joins TRBV5-6 to TRBJ2-1; the D gene is possibly TRBD1 (6 bases). Trimming left V 1 base short and J 2 bases short, with 10 bases between. The length of the CDR3 is 15 residues. Germline values: CDR1 SGHDT, CDR2 YYEEEE.

The chain carries TRBV19 and TRBJ2-1, with D possibly being TRBD1 (5 bases). CDR1 is LNHDA, CDR2 SQIVND, per germline (reference sequence). V lost 1 base, J lost 1 base, and 5 bases lay in between. The CDR3 loop spans 14 amino acids. CDR3 coding DNA: TGTGCCAGTAGTATAGGACAGTCCTACAATGAGCAGTTCTTC. It is translated as CASSIGQSYNEQFF.

Only one count was recorded for this clonotype. A much larger clone lies one base from this, so it may be a read error. The chain combines TRBV6-6 with TRBJ2-4, with D possibly TRBD2 on 7 matching bases. The DNA end is a closer match to TRBJ2-5, so the J assignment may be wrong. The CDR3 totals 14 residues. Germline V gives CDR1 MNHNY, CDR2 SVGAGI (reference sequence). The CDR3 here is CASRRGGRGETQYF. CDR3 bases: TGTGCCAGTCGGAGGGGGGGCCGAGGAGAGACCCAGTACTTC.

Notes on this clonotype: The junction departs from the called germline gene at one end, perhaps through a read error. The chain has TRBV30 and TRBJ2-2; 8 bases are a match to TRBD1. The CDR3 loop spans 14 amino acids. The germline V gene encodes CDR1 GTSNPN and CDR2 SVGIG (reference sequence). The CDR3: CAWGQGRNTGERFF. CDR3 coding DNA: TGTGCCTGGGGACAGGGCCGGAACACCGGGGAGCGGTTTTTT.

The sample holds many counts of this clonotype. The CDR3: CATSRERQGAGYGYTF. The CDR3 coding sequence is TGTGCCACCAGCAGAGAAAGACAGGGGGCGGGGTATGGCTACACCTTC. The chain couples TRBV15 to TRBJ1-2, with 10 nucleotides matching TRBD1. CDR3 size: 16 residues. The trim removed 0 bases at V and 5 bases at J, leaving 6 bases unmatched. Germline V CDR1 and CDR2: LNHNV, YYDKDF (reference sequence).

V and J are TRBV15 and TRBJ2-1; 11 bases are a match to TRBD2. The CDR3 loop spans 15 amino acids. Looked up from germline, CDR1 is LNHNV and CDR2 is YYDKDF (reference sequence). V trimming: 1 base; J trimming: 8 bases; junction bases outside the gene matches: 4. The CDR3 DNA follows: TGTGCCACCAGCAGAGTAGCGGGAGGGCTCGATGAGCAGTTCTTC. It encodes CATSRVAGGLDEQFF.

In its sample, this clonotype was seen many times. V is TRBV20-1 and J is TRBJ2-4; D may be TRBD2 (7 bases). CDR3 size: 14 residues. Germline CDR1 reads DFQATT; CDR2 reads SNEGSKA (reference sequence). CDR3 coding DNA: TGCAGGGTTGGGGGGGCCGAGGGGGAAAACATTCAGTACTTC. Its translation: CRVGGAEGENIQYF.

This clonotype was seen repeatedly, ten times or more. The V call is TRBV20-1, the J call TRBJ2-1, with unresolved D. The CDR3 is 14 amino acids. Germline V gene data show CDR1 as DFQATT and CDR2 as SNEGSKA (reference sequence). Trimming took off 3 bases at V and 0 bases at J, with 9 bases between the two ends. In DNA form, the CDR3 reads TGCAGTGCTAGTAATCCAAACTCCTACAATGAGCAGTTCTTC. It specifies CSASNPNSYNEQFF.

V and J are TRBV27 and TRBJ2-5; 8 nucleotides match TRBD2. Judging by the DNA end, TRBJ2-7 fits better; the J call may be wrong. The CDR3 runs 15 residues. Germline V CDR1 and CDR2: MNHEY, SMNVEV (reference sequence). CDR3 nucleotides: TGTGCCAGCAGTCCCCTAAGCGGGAGAACCTACGAGCAGTACTTC. Residues: CASSPLSGRTYEQYF.

This clonotype was seen at least ten times. The CDR3 DNA sequence: TGCAGTGCTGCCGGGACTTTGGGTGCAGATACGCAGTATTTT. Its translation: CSAAGTLGADTQYF. V usage is TRBV20-1 and J usage is TRBJ2-3, with a tentative D call TRBD2 (6 bases). The V and J ends lost 5 bases and 4 bases respectively, with 16 bases between them. The CDR3 is 14 residues long. Germline assignment: CDR1 DFQATT and CDR2 SNEGSKA (reference sequence).

This chain uses TRBV7-2 with TRBJ2-7, with TRBD2 matching over 9 bases. CDR3 length: 13 residues. Germline values: CDR1 SGHTA, CDR2 FQGNSA. Unmatched junction bases numbered 1, after V lost 7 bases and J lost 0 bases. The DNA for the CDR3 is TGTGCCAGCACGGGACTAGCCTCCTACGAGCAGTACTTC. This translates into CASTGLASYEQYF.

Many counts were recorded for this clonotype. The CDR3 loop reads CASINRGFTEAFF. In DNA form, the CDR3 reads TGTGCCAGCATTAACAGGGGTTTCACTGAAGCTTTCTTT. The chain employs TRBV6-2 or TRBV6-3 and TRBJ1-1; 7 positions agree with TRBD1. The CDR3 is made up of 13 amino acids. CDR1 is MNHEY and CDR2 is SVGEGT in the germline V gene. V lost 7 bases to trimming and J lost 4 bases; unmatched junction nucleotides: 6.

Only one count was recorded for this clonotype. The rearrangement uses TRBV29-1 and TRBJ1-2, with D unresolved. CDR1 SQVTM and CDR2 ANQGSEA come from the germline V gene. The CDR3 runs to 10 residues. With 3 bases removed from V and 9 bases from J, the gap between germline ends came to 8 bases. The DNA for the CDR3 is TGCAGCGTTGACCGCTGGAGCTACACCTTC. It encodes CSVDRWSYTF.

This clonotype was observed many times. J is TRBJ2-5 and V is TRBV20-1; a possible D gene is TRBD2 (7 bases). The germline CDR1 and CDR2 sequences are DFQATT and SNEGSKA (reference sequence). The CDR3 is made up of 18 amino acids. Trimming removed 6 bases at V and 1 base at J, with 27 bases between. CDR3 nucleotide sequence: TGCAGTGCCCCCCTGGTAAGGGGGGGGGCCGGAGGCCAAGAGACCCAGTACTTC. It codes for CSAPLVRGGAGGQETQYF.

This clonotype came up a few times. The chain has TRBV28 and TRBJ1-1, with D perhaps TRBD1 (6 bases). Germline lookup yields CDR1 MDHEN and CDR2 SYDVKM. The CDR3 length is 10 residues. V lost 6 bases and J 9 bases, leaving 8 bases between the germline ends. CDR3 DNA: TGTGCCAGCAGGCGGGGGCAAGCTTTCTTT. Translated, it gives CASRRGQAFF. The full variable domain, completed using reference TRBV28 and TRBJ1-1, is DVKVTQSSRYLVKRTGEKVFLECVQDMDHENMFWYRQDPGLGLRLIYFSYDVKMKEKGDIPEGYSVSREKKERFSLILESASTNQTSMYLCASRRGQAFFGQGTRLTVV.

On this clonotype: At one of its ends the junction is not consistent with the germline gene, which may arise from a read error. This rearrangement joins TRBV9 to TRBJ2-1, with D possibly TRBD1 on 5 matching bases. This CDR3 region has 15 residues. The germline gives CDR1 SGDLS, CDR2 YYNGEE. CDR3 bases: TGTGCCGGCAGCTATACCGAGACAGCCTACAATGAGCAGTTCTTC. Amino acids: CAGSYTETAYNEQFF.

This clonotype was detected once. The germline gene is not matched at one end of the junction; a read error may be the cause. The rearrangement links TRBV29-1 to TRBJ1-4, with D uncertain. Germline loops: CDR1 SQVTM, CDR2 ANQGSEA. This CDR3 is 13 amino acids long. Written as DNA, the CDR3 is TGCAACGTTGTCCGCGGTGTTAATGAAAAACTGTTTTTT. Its translation is CNVVRGVNEKLFF.

This clonotype was found many times. J is TRBJ2-3 and V is TRBV18; D is uncertain. The CDR3 length is 14 residues. Trimming cost V 2 bases and J 0 bases, with 6 bases left between them. Germline V gene sequence: CDR1 KGHSH, CDR2 LQKENI. The CDR3 protein is CASSPGTSTDTQYF. The CDR3 nucleotides are TGTGCCAGCTCACCAGGAACTAGCACAGATACGCAGTATTTT.

This chain uses TRBV6-2 or TRBV6-3 with TRBJ1-1, with TRBD1 matching 7 bases. This CDR3 is 16 amino acids long. The ends lost 6 bases at V and 4 bases at J; junction bases unmatched: 14. The germline V gene has CDR1 MNHEY and CDR2 SVGEGT. CDR3 sequence: CASSPLLGQTSTEAFF. CDR3 nucleotides: TGTGCCAGCAGCCCACTATTGGGACAGACCTCCACTGAAGCTTTCTTT.

In this sample, this clonotype turned up many times. A read error is possible here, since a much larger clone lies one base away. The V and J genes are TRBV6-5 and TRBJ2-7; the match to TRBD1 covers 12 bases. After removal of 6 bases from V and 6 bases from J, the junction contained 6 bases not matched to a gene. Germline V CDR1 and CDR2: MNHEY, SVGAGI. The CDR3 spans 14 residues. DNA of the CDR3: TGTGCCAGCAGGACCGGGACAGGGGGCTTCGAGCAGTACTTC. It translates to CASRTGTGGFEQYF.

To note about this clonotype: Possible read error: a much larger clone is one base away. This rearrangement joins TRBV24-1 to TRBJ2-3; the D gene is possibly TRBD2 (6 bases). This CDR3 is 15 amino acids long. CDR1 is KGHDR and CDR2 is SFDVKD in the germline V gene. Trimming removed 3 bases at V and 0 bases at J, with 9 bases between. CDR3 nucleotide sequence: TGTGCCACCAGTGATAGACTAGGGAGCACAGATACGCAGTATTTT. Its protein product is CATSDRLGSTDTQYF.

This clonotype has ten or more counts. This sequence joins TRBV20-1 and TRBJ2-5, with D perhaps TRBD1 (5 bases). Trimming took 0 bases from V and 1 from J, leaving 12 bases between them. CDR3 length: 15 amino acids. CDR1 is DFQATT and CDR2 is SNEGSKA in the germline V gene (reference sequence). Written as DNA, the CDR3 is TGCAGTGCTAGAGATCCCAGGGTACCCCAAGAGACCCAGTACTTC. It encodes CSARDPRVPQETQYF.